The clone carrying this T cell receptor (beta chain) was detected only once. This record comes from a study of CD8 T cells in Susac syndrome. Deletions cut 4 bases from V and 0 bases from J, with 9 bases between. The CDR3 extends over 15 amino acids. RNA amounts of roughly 0.45 to 1 ug underwent reverse transcription with random hexamers. Each CDR3 protein gets one entry after TCRdb re-called the immunoSEQ multiplex PCR reads with MiXCR. Among some 140,000 distinct CDR3 sequences listed, approximately 79% were seen once. The chain carries TRBV12-3 or TRBV12-4 and TRBJ1-4, with D unresolved. Sequenced material: CD8+ T cells from PBMCs. The receptor was derived from a human donor with multiple sclerosis. The CDR3 loop is CASSSSGATNEKLFF. In DNA, the CDR3 is TGTGCCAGCAGTTCCAGCGGTGCAACTAATGAAAAACTGTTTTTT.